This T cell receptor beta chain was captured in a study of early T cells in non-severe SARS-CoV-2 infection. TCRdb reprocessed the 5' RACE reads with MiXCR, giving one entry per CDR3 protein. The table has 70,000 to 95,000 distinct CDR3 sequences, around 16% seen once. V lost 3 bases to trimming and J lost 3 bases, with 12 bases between them. This CDR3 is 15 amino acids long. From germline, CDR1 is MNHEY and CDR2 SMNVEV (reference sequence). This clonotype has a handful of counts. The sample consisted of whole blood. This chain uses TRBV27 with TRBJ1-5, with D unclear. The TCR was taken from an adult who was a healthcare worker with PCR-confirmed SARS-CoV-2 infection or an uninfected control (not recorded which). The CDR3 nucleotides are TGTGCCAGCAGTTTGGTCGTGGGTTTCAATCAGCCCCAGCATTTT. This sequence encodes CASSLVVGFNQPQHF.